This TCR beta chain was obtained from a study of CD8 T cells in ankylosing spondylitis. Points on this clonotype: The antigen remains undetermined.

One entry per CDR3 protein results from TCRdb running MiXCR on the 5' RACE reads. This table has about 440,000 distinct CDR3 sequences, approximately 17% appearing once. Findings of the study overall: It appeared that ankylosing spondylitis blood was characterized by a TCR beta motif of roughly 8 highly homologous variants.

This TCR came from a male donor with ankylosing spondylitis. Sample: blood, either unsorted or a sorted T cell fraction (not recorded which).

CDR3 amino acids: CASSLGAREGDTQYF. The CDR3 DNA reads as TGTGCCAGCAGCTTAGGAGCTCGGGAGGGAGATACGCAGTATTTT. The V gene is TRBV11-3, the J gene TRBJ2-3, with 8 bases aligning to TRBD2. V dropped 1 base and J dropped 5; count of bases not matched to a gene: 5. Germline CDR1 SGHNT, CDR2 YENEEA. This CDR3 contains 15 residues.